Sequencing of this T cell receptor beta chain was carried out in a study of blood T cells in healthy people across ages. CDR3 length: 12 residues. V lost 7 bases to trimming and J lost 4 bases; unmatched junction nucleotides: 0. Germline V gene data show CDR1 as DFQATT and CDR2 as SNEGSKA (reference sequence). Together with a sample-barcoded 5' primer, a J-beta primer mix was included in a second PCR lasting about 7 to 11 cycles. One entry per CDR3 protein results from TCRdb running MiXCR on the 5' RACE reads. The data show roughly 1,700,000 distinct CDR3 sequences, about 28% seen once. This clonotype came up many times.

The receptor was isolated from a woman in her 30s in good health. The sequencing sample was made of blood. The chain couples TRBV20-1 to TRBJ2-5; 13 nucleotides line up with TRBD2. The CDR3 spells CSGLAGGETQYF. The CDR3 DNA reads as TGCAGTGGACTAGCGGGAGGAGAGACCCAGTACTTC.